The T cell receptor beta chain described here comes from a study of blood T cells in healthy people across ages. With a J-beta primer mix and a sample-barcoded 5' primer, a second PCR ran roughly 6 to 11 cycles. MiXCR, run by TCRdb on the 5' RACE reads, gives a single entry per CDR3 protein. This sample has 500,000 to 550,000 distinct CDR3 sequences, with approximately 25% found just once. Germline V gene data show CDR1 as SQVTM and CDR2 as ANQGSEA. The CDR3 sequence is 14 residues long. Trimming took 2 bases from V and 2 from J, leaving 11 bases between them. There are many counts of this clonotype. Peripheral blood samples of around 9.3 milliliters were drawn from each donor. These same records also appear under a second study, on T cells of mothers and their children.

Material: blood. This clonotype was sampled from a boy between 10 and 17 years old in good health. This sequence joins TRBV29-1 and TRBJ2-3; D is possibly TRBD1 or TRBD2 (5 bases each). The CDR3 here is CSVEIRDHTDTQYF. The CDR3 nucleotides are TGCAGCGTTGAAATCCGGGACCACACAGATACGCAGTATTTT.